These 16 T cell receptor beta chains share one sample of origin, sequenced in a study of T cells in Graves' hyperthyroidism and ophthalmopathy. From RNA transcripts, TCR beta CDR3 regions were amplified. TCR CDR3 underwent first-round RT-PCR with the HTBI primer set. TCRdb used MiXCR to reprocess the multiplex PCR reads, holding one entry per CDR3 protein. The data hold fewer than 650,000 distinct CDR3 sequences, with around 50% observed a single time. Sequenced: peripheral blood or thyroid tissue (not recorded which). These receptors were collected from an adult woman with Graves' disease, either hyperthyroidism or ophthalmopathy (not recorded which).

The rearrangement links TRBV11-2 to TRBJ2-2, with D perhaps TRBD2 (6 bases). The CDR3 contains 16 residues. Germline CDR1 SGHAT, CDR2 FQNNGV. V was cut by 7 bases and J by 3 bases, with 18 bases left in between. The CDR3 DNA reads TGTGCCAGCACCCAAGGGACTCAACACTACACCGGGGAGCTGTTTTTT. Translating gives CASTQGTQHYTGELFF.

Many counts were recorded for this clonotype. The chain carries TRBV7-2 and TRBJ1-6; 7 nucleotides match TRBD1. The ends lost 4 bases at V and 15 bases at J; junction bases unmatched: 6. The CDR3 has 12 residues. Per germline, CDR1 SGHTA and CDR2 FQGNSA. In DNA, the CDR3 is TGTGCCAGCAGCTCCCGGACAGGAAGCCTCCACTTT. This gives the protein CASSSRTGSLHF.

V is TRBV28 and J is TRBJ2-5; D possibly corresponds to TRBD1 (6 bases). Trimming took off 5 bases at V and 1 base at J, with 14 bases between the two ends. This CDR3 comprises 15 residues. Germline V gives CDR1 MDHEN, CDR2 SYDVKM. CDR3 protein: CASSTHRVPQETQYF. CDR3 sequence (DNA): TGTGCCAGCAGTACCCACAGGGTTCCCCAAGAGACCCAGTACTTC.

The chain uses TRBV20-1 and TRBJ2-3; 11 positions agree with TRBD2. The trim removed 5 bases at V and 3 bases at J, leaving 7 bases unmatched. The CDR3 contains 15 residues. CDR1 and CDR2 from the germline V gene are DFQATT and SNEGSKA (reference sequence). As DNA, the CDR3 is TGCAGTGCTGTCCGACTAGCGGGATTGACAGATACGCAGTATTTT. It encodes CSAVRLAGLTDTQYF.

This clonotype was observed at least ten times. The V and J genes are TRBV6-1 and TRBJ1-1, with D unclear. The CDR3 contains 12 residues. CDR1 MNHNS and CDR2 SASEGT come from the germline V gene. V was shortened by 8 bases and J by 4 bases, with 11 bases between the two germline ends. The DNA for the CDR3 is TGTGCCAGCGCGGGGTTTGGCACTGAAGCTTTCTTT. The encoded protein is CASAGFGTEAFF.

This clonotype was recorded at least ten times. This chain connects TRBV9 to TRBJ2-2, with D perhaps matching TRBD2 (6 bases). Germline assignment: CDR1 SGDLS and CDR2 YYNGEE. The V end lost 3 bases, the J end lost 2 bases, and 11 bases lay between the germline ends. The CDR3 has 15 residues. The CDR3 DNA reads TGTGCCAGCAGCGCGAGCGGGCTTAACACCGGGGAGCTGTTTTTT. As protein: CASSASGLNTGELFF.

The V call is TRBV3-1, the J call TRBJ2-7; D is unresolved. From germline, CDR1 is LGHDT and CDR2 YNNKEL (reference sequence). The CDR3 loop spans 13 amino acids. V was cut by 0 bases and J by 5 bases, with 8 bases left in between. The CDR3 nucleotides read TGTGCCAGCAGCCAAGATCGCCGGGACGAGCAGTACTTC. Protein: CASSQDRRDEQYF.

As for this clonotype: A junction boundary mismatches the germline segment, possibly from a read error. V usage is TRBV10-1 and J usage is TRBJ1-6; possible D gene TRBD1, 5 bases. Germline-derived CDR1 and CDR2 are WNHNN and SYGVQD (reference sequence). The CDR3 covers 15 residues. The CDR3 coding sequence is TGCGCCAGCAGCCAGGGACGCACCGGGGATTCACCCCTCTACTTT. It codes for CASSQGRTGDSPLYF.

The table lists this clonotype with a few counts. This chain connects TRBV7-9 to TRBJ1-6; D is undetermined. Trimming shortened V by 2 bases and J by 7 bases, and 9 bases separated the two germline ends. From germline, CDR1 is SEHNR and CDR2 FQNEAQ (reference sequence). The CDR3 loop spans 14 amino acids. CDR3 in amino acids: CASSLTELNSPLHF. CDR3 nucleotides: TGTGCCAGCAGCTTAACAGAACTAAATTCACCCCTCCACTTT.

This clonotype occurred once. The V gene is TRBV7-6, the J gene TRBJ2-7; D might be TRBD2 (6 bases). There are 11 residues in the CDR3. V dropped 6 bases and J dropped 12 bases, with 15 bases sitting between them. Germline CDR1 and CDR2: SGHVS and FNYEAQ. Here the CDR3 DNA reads TGTGCCAGCAGTTCCGGGAGTTGGGGGTACTTC. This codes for CASSSGSWGYF.

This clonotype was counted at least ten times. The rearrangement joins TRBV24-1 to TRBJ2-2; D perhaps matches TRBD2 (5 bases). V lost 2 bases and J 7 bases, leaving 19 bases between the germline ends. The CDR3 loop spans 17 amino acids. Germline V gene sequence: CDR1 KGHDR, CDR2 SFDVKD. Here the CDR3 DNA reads TGTGCCACCAGTGATTGGCCCCGAAATGAGGGCCACGGGGAGCTGTTTTTT. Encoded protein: CATSDWPRNEGHGELFF.

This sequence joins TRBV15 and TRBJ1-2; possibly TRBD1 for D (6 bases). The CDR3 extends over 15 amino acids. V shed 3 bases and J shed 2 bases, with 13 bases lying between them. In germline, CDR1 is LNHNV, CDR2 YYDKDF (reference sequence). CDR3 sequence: CATSRTGRGNYGYTF. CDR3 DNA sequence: TGTGCCACCAGCAGGACGGGTAGGGGGAACTATGGCTACACCTTC.

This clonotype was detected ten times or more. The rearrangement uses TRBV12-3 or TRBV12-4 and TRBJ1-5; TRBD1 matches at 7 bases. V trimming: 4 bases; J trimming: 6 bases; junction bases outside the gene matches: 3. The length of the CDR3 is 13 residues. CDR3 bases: TGTGCCAGCAGTTACAGGGGAGGTCAGCCCCAGCATTTT. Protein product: CASSYRGGQPQHF.

This chain's CDR3 is CATSRDGWGDPFSNQPQHF. CDR3 bases: TGTGCCACCAGCAGAGATGGTTGGGGGGACCCTTTTAGCAATCAGCCCCAGCATTTT. The chain employs TRBV15 and TRBJ1-5, with D possibly matching TRBD1 (5 bases). The germline CDR1 and CDR2 sequences are LNHNV and YYDKDF (reference sequence). The CDR3 is made up of 19 amino acids. Trimming shortened V by 0 bases and J by 0 bases, and 18 bases separated the two germline ends.

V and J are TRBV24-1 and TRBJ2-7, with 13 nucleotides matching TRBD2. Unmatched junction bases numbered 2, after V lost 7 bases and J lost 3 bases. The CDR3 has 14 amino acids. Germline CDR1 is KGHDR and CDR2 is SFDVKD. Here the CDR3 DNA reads TGTGCCACCAGCGGGACTAGCGGGGACTACGAGCAGTACTTC. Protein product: CATSGTSGDYEQYF.

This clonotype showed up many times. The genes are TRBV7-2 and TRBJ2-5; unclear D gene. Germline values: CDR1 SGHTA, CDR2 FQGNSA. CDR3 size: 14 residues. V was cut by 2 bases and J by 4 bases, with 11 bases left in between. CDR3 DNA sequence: TGTGCCAGCAGCTTAATGCGTGAGTCAGAGACCCAGTACTTC. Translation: CASSLMRESETQYF.